A single sample is the source of the 2 T cell receptor beta chains below, sequenced in a study of shared clonotypes between healthy human individuals. Profiling relied on immunoSEQ multiplex PCR, and the TCRdb table lists in-frame clones only, not all of them. The sample has some 1,600,000 clones; approximately 98% are singletons. Sequencing was performed on naive CD4+ T cells sorted from blood. Subset denoted: CD45RA+ positively selected. The receptors stem from a young man in good health.

The chain uses TRBV5-1 and TRBJ1-1; no clear D gene. The CDR3 has 14 amino acids. V was trimmed by 4 bases and J by 1 base, leaving 11 bases between them. Germline V CDR1 and CDR2: SGHRS, YFSETQ. CDR3 sequence reads: CASSPQPENTEAFF. CDR3 nucleotide sequence: TGCGCCAGCAGCCCCCAGCCAGAGAACACTGAAGCTTTCTTT.

The chain couples TRBV27 to TRBJ2-7, with D possibly TRBD1 on 5 matching bases. Trimming removed 7 bases at V and 6 bases at J, with 10 bases between. The germline gives CDR1 MNHEY, CDR2 SMNVEV (reference sequence). This CDR3 region has 11 residues. The CDR3 protein is CASNQGGEQYF. The CDR3 bases are TGTGCCAGCAATCAGGGTGGCGAGCAGTACTTC.